This TCR beta chain comes out of a study of cytomegalovirus exposure and HLA in healthy donors. PCR involved 60 Vbeta and 13 Jbeta primers. Method: immunoSEQ multiplex PCR; TCRdb's copy keeps in-frame clones and lacks some. Of over 100,000 clones in the sample, approximately 70% are singletons; the top ten hold roughly 0.92%. The material sequenced was PBMCs. The receptor comes from a woman in her twenties or thirties in good health and CMV-seronegative.

CDR3 sequence (DNA): TGTGCCAGCTCACCAGGGGGGGACACTGAAGCTTTCTTT. Protein sequence: CASSPGGDTEAFF. The J gene is TRBJ1-1, the V gene TRBV18; D possibly corresponds to TRBD1 (5 bases). The CDR3 is made up of 13 amino acids. Per germline, CDR1 KGHSH and CDR2 LQKENI. The germline V and J ends were trimmed by 2 bases and 3 bases, with 7 bases remaining between them.